The 23 T cell receptor beta chains listed next were all sequenced from one sample in a study of CD8+ T cells in alopecia areata. Treatment specified: oral pan-JAK inhibitor, 5-10 mg twice daily. Extraction of RNA preceded its reverse transcription into cDNA, which served as the sequencing template. Repertoires were generated with immunoSEQ multiplex PCR, while TCRdb's copy carries only in-frame clones and drops some. Among 200,000 to 250,000 clones listed, roughly 64% were seen once. Sequencing used CD4+ T cells sorted from blood, obtained at week 4, from a patient treated with tofacitinib. Receptor source: a human donor with alopecia areata.

The table lists this clone with a count of one. The rearrangement links TRBV19 to TRBJ1-6, with a weak D call TRBD1 (5 bases). Germline V lookup: CDR1 LNHDA, CDR2 SQIVND (reference sequence). The CDR3 extends over 14 amino acids. Trimming cost V 9 bases and J 2 bases, with 11 bases left between them. CDR3 coding DNA: TGTGCCAGCAAGGGGAACCCCTATAATTCACCCCTCCACTTT. Translating it yields CASKGNPYNSPLHF. The full variable domain, in which reference TRBV19 and TRBJ1-6 provide the parts outside the CDR3, is DGGITQSPKYLFRKEGQNVTLSCEQNLNHDAMYWYRQDPGQGLRLIYYSQIVNDFQKGDIAEGYSVSREKKESFPLTVTSAQKNPTAFYLCASKGNPYNSPLHFGNGTRLTVT.

The chain combines TRBV1 with TRBJ2-7; the table's D call, TRBD2, has no DNA check behind it. TRBV1 is a pseudogene locus. The CDR3 runs to 19 residues. In DNA form, the CDR3 reads TGCACCAGCAGCCAAGATCGTCACTTCTCACGTCACCTCTTTTACGAGCAGTACTTC. Its protein product is CTSSQDRHFSRHLFYEQYF.

The rearrangement uses TRBV6-6 and TRBJ1-1, with 9 bases matching TRBD1. This CDR3 spans 15 amino acids. From germline, CDR1 is MNHNY and CDR2 SVGAGI (reference sequence). The trim removed 2 bases at V and 1 base at J, leaving 2 bases unmatched. The DNA of the CDR3 is TGTGCCAGCAGTTACGGGGACAGGGAGAACACTGAAGCTTTCTTT. Its translation is CASSYGDRENTEAFF.

This clone was recorded only once. The chain is built from TRBV11-2 and TRBJ1-1, with a weak D call TRBD1 (5 bases). Trimming removed 3 bases from V and 4 bases from J, with 9 bases in between. The CDR3 contains 13 residues. The V gene's germline CDR1 is SGHAT and CDR2 FQNNGV. CDR3 bases: TGTGCCAGCAGCTTGACAGCGGGCACTGAAGCTTTCTTT. It translates to CASSLTAGTEAFF. Based on the CDR3 plus reference TRBV11-2 and TRBJ1-1, the full variable domain is EAGVAQSPRYKIIEKRQSVAFWCNPISGHATLYWYQQILGQGPKLLIQFQNNGVVDDSQLPKDRFSAERLKGVDSTLKIQPAKLEDSAVYLCASSLTAGTEAFFGQGTRLTVV.

The chain joins TRBV2 to TRBJ1-6; no clear D gene. Germline CDR1 is SNHLY and CDR2 is FYNNEI. This CDR3 comprises 12 residues. The V and J ends lost 6 bases and 7 bases respectively, with 7 bases between them. CDR3 protein: CASSFLNSPLHF. The CDR3 nucleotides are TGTGCCAGCAGCTTCCTAAATTCACCCCTCCACTTT. The entire variable domain, with the rest obtained from reference TRBV2 and TRBJ1-6, is as follows: EPEVTQTPSHQVTQMGQEVILRCVPISNHLYFYWYRQILGQKVEFLVSFYNNEISEKSEIFDDQFSVERPDGSNFTLKIRSTKLEDSAMYFCASSFLNSPLHFGNGTRLTVT.

This chain joins TRBV27 and TRBJ1-2, with unresolved D. Trimming left V 5 bases short and J 6 bases short, with 10 bases between. Germline-derived CDR1 and CDR2 are MNHEY and SMNVEV (reference sequence). The CDR3 sequence is 12 residues long. As DNA, the CDR3 is TGTGCCAGCAGTGCAAAGGGTAATGGCTACACCTTC. Its protein product is CASSAKGNGYTF.

The chain is built from TRBV30 and TRBJ1-2; TRBD1 is a possible D gene (6 bases). This CDR3 is built from 13 residues. Germline lookup yields CDR1 GTSNPN and CDR2 SVGIG (reference sequence). V lost 1 base and J 2 bases, leaving 8 bases between the germline ends. Here the CDR3 DNA reads TGTGCCTGGAGTGCTGACAGGAACTATGGCTACACCTTC. This encodes CAWSADRNYGYTF.

The gene calls are TRBV4-3 and TRBJ1-2; 7 bases agree with TRBD1. The germline V gene encodes CDR1 LGHNA and CDR2 YSLEER. The V segment lost 4 bases and the J segment 8 bases; nucleotides outside the gene matches: 7. This CDR3 is built from 13 residues. The DNA for the CDR3 is TGCGCCAGCAGCCGCACAGGGGTGCGGGGCTACACCTTC. Translating gives CASSRTGVRGYTF.

The chain couples TRBV28 to TRBJ2-7, with D tentatively TRBD1 (6 bases). Trimming pared 6 bases from V and 5 bases from J, leaving 11 bases between. The CDR3 extends over 12 amino acids. Germline values: CDR1 MDHEN, CDR2 SYDVKM. CDR3 amino acids: CASSVSGDEQYF. In DNA form, the CDR3 reads TGTGCCAGCAGCGTCTCAGGGGACGAGCAGTACTTC.

V gene TRBV7-2 combines with J gene TRBJ2-1; D gene uncertain. The V gene's germline CDR1 is SGHTA and CDR2 FQGNSA. The CDR3 runs 12 residues. V lost 5 bases and J 10 bases, leaving 12 bases between the germline ends. The DNA of the CDR3 is TGTGCCAGCAGCGTCGGCTTGAGGGAGCAGTTCTTC. It yields the protein CASSVGLREQFF. The variable domain in full, completed from reference TRBV7-2 and TRBJ2-1, reads GAGVSQSPSNKVTEKGKDVELRCDPISGHTALYWYRQSLGQGLEFLIYFQGNSAPDKSGLPSDRFSAERTGGSVSTLTIQRTQQEDSAVYLCASSVGLREQFFGPGTRLTVL.

This chain uses TRBV30 with TRBJ1-5; D is unresolved. V lost 0 bases and J 7 bases, leaving 10 bases between the germline ends. The CDR3 totals 13 residues. Germline lookup yields CDR1 GTSNPN and CDR2 SVGIG (reference sequence). This chain's CDR3 is CAWSVRNLQPQHF. CDR3 sequence (DNA): TGTGCCTGGAGTGTACGGAATCTCCAGCCCCAGCATTTT.

The chain recombines TRBV10-3 with TRBJ2-5, with TRBD1 matching over 8 bases. Trimming at V came to 5 bases and at J to 5 bases, leaving 10 bases not matched to a gene. Per germline, CDR1 ENHRY and CDR2 SYGVKD. This CDR3 contains 15 residues. The CDR3 DNA follows: TGTGCCATCAGTTCCGGACAGGGCGGTGAGGAGACCCAGTACTTC. This translates into CAISSGQGGEETQYF.

The CDR3, as DNA: TGCGCCAGCAGCTCGGGACCGAGCTCCTACGAGCAGTACTTC. It is translated as CASSSGPSSYEQYF. The chain uses TRBV5-1 and TRBJ2-7; D tentatively fits TRBD1 or TRBD2 (5 bases each). V lost 3 bases and J 0 bases, leaving 10 bases between the germline ends. CDR1 SGHRS and CDR2 YFSETQ come from the germline V gene. The CDR3 covers 14 residues.

The chain couples TRBV10-2 to TRBJ1-1; weak D call: TRBD1 (6 bases). The length of the CDR3 is 13 residues. Trimming took 6 bases from V and 3 from J, leaving 11 bases between them. The germline V gene encodes CDR1 WSHSY and CDR2 SAAADI. The CDR3 loop is CASSRTEHTEAFF. In nucleotides, the CDR3 is TGCGCCAGCAGCCGGACAGAACACACTGAAGCTTTCTTT.

The CDR3 DNA follows: TGTGCCTGGACGGCTAGCACCTTGGCCTACGAGCAGTACTTC. This codes for CAWTASTLAYEQYF. V is TRBV30 and J is TRBJ2-7; maybe TRBD2 (5 bases). CDR3 length: 14 amino acids. Per germline, CDR1 GTSNPN and CDR2 SVGIG (reference sequence). The germline V and J ends were trimmed by 4 bases and 2 bases, with 15 bases remaining between them.

This chain uses TRBV4-1 with TRBJ2-1; 9 bases fit TRBD1. Per the germline V gene, CDR1 is MGHRA and CDR2 is YSYEKL. The CDR3 runs 17 residues. V lost 3 bases, J lost 6 bases, and 12 bases stayed unmatched. In nucleotides, the CDR3 is TGCGCCAGCAGCCACGGGACAGGGTCTGTACCGGCCAATGAGCAGTTCTTC. Amino acids: CASSHGTGSVPANEQFF.

The rearrangement joins TRBV5-1 to TRBJ2-1; 9 bases are shared with TRBD2. The germline gives CDR1 SGHRS, CDR2 YFSETQ. CDR3 length: 16 residues. V gave up 1 base and J gave up 4 bases; unmatched junction bases: 6. The CDR3: CASSLRASGVYNEQFF. For the CDR3, the DNA is TGCGCCAGCAGCTTGCGGGCTAGCGGGGTGTACAATGAGCAGTTCTTC.

The chain combines TRBV29-1 with TRBJ2-5, with 14 positions matching TRBD2. Germline-derived CDR1 and CDR2 are SQVTM and ANQGSEA. V gave up 6 bases and J gave up 5 bases; unmatched junction bases: 14. This CDR3 has 17 residues. CDR3: CSVAGLAGGLFGETQYF. The CDR3 region has the DNA TGCAGCGTGGCCGGACTAGCGGGGGGTCTTTTCGGTGAGACCCAGTACTTC.

This sequence joins TRBV25-1 and TRBJ2-4; 7 bases are a match to TRBD2. V trimming: 6 bases; J trimming: 3 bases; junction bases outside the gene matches: 8. Germline CDR1 MGHDK, CDR2 SYGVNS. The length of the CDR3 is 15 residues. The DNA of the CDR3 is TGTGCCAGCAGCCGAGCCAGCGGGGTCAAAAACATTCAGTACTTC. This codes for CASSRASGVKNIQYF.

The chain is built from TRBV7-8 and TRBJ2-3; D is unresolved. The germline gives CDR1 SGHVS, CDR2 FQNEAQ. Trimming took off 1 base at V and 5 bases at J, with 19 bases between the two ends. CDR3 length: 17 residues. CDR3 loop: CASSLVRVLSKLDTQYF. The CDR3 DNA follows: TGTGCCAGCAGCTTAGTTAGGGTCCTATCGAAACTAGATACGCAGTATTTT.

The gene calls are TRBV9 and TRBJ2-5, with 10 bases fitting TRBD1. CDR1 and CDR2 (germline): SGDLS, YYNGEE. V lost 4 bases, J lost 4 bases, and 13 bases stayed unmatched. The CDR3 sequence is 17 residues long. CDR3 DNA: TGTGCCAGCAGCCCGCGAATGGGACAGGGGATAGGAGAGACCCAGTACTTC. Translating it yields CASSPRMGQGIGETQYF.

This chain uses TRBV7-9 with TRBJ1-1; 7 bases fit TRBD1. V shed 1 base, J shed 11 bases, and the junction held 7 bases outside the gene matches. Germline loops: CDR1 SEHNR, CDR2 FQNEAQ (reference sequence). The CDR3 loop spans 13 amino acids. For the CDR3, the DNA is TGTGCCAGCAGCTTAGAGACAGGGAGCGGGGCTTTCTTT. This translates into CASSLETGSGAFF.

This clone is a singleton in its sample. The chain combines TRBV18 with TRBJ1-2; D might be TRBD1 (5 bases). CDR1 is KGHSH and CDR2 is LQKENI in the germline V gene. Trimming removed 3 bases from V and 0 bases from J, with 11 bases in between. This CDR3 is built from 15 residues. The DNA of the CDR3 is TGTGCCAGCTCACCCGGGACCGTTCCTAACTATGGCTACACCTTC. It is translated as CASSPGTVPNYGYTF.